The T cell receptor beta chain under discussion was sequenced for a study of sequential checkpoint blockade in melanoma. Study-level information: First-line arms were nivolumab then ipilimumab, or the reverse, randomized 1:1.

CDR3 length: 14 amino acids. Germline V lookup: CDR1 MNHNS, CDR2 SASEGT. Regarding this clone: One junction end disagrees with the germline gene, perhaps due to a read error.

Measured with immunoSEQ multiplex PCR; TCRdb has only the in-frame clones, and not every one. The repertoire includes about 38,000 clones, about 88% of them detected once, and over 10% sits in the top ten. Treatment in this sample: randomized to nivolumab then ipilimumab (arm A) or the reverse (arm B). The chain couples TRBV6-1 to TRBJ1-1; TRBD1 agrees at 8 bases. Sequences were derived from CD8+ T cells sorted from blood (inferred from file names), sampled from a patient given nivolumab and ipilimumab in sequence. This clonotype was obtained from a human donor with melanoma. The CDR3 sequence: CASSETGVNTEAFF. The DNA of the CDR3 is TGTGCCAGCAGTGAGACAGGGGTGAATACTGAAGCTTTCTTT.